This T cell receptor beta chain emerged from a study of shared clonotypes between healthy human individuals. Study-wide points: At large depth, rarefaction still showed sorted-subset sequencing to be incomplete. Generation probabilities of non-shared clonotypes were lower (relative to those shared by all four donors).

Points on this clone: Its target is unknown. Within the sample, other DNA sequences also encode this same CDR3.

Some clones are missing from TCRdb's copy, which holds only in-frame ones; the method was immunoSEQ multiplex PCR. The sample contains about 1,800,000 clones, approximately 94% of which appear only once. CD45RO-negative, CCR7-positively selected cells formed the naive CD8 fraction, excluding terminally differentiated effector memory CD45RA+ cells. There are 14 residues in the CDR3. V was shortened by 1 base and J by 2 bases, with 9 bases between the two germline ends. Germline lookup yields CDR1 SGHAT and CDR2 FQNNGV. The source is a man younger than 30 in good health. The sample consisted of naive CD8+ T cells sorted from blood. The chain links TRBV11-2 to TRBJ2-7, with unresolved D. The CDR3 reads CASSLGGRAYEQYF. The CDR3 DNA follows: TGTGCCAGCAGCTTAGGGGGAAGGGCCTACGAGCAGTACTTC.